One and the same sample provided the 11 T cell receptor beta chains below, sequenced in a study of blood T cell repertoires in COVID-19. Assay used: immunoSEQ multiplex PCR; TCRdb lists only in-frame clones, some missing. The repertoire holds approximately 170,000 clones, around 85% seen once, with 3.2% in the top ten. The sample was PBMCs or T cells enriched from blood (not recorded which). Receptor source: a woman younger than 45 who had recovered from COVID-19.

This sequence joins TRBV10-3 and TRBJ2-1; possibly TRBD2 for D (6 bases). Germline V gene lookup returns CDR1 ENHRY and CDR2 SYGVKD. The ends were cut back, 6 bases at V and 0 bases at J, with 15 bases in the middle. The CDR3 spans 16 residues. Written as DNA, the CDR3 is TGTGCCATCAGGGGAAATAGCGGATACTCCTACAATGAGCAGTTCTTC. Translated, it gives CAIRGNSGYSYNEQFF.

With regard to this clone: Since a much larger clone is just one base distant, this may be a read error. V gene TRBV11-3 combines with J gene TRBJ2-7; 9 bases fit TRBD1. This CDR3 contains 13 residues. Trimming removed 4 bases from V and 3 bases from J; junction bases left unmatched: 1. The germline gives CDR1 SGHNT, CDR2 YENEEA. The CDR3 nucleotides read TGTGCCAGCAGCTCGGGACAGGGCTACGAGCAGTACTTC. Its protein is CASSSGQGYEQYF.

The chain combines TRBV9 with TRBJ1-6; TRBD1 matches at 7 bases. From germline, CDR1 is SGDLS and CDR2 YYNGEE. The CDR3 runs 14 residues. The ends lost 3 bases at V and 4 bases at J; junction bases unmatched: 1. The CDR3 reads CASSGDSYNSPLHF. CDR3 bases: TGTGCCAGCAGCGGGGACAGTTATAATTCACCCCTCCACTTT.

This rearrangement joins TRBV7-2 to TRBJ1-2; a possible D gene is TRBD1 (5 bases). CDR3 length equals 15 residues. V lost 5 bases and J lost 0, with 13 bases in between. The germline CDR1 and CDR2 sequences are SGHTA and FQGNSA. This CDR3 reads CASSPTLQANYGYTF. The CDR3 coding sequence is TGTGCCAGCAGCCCCACCTTACAGGCTAACTATGGCTACACCTTC.

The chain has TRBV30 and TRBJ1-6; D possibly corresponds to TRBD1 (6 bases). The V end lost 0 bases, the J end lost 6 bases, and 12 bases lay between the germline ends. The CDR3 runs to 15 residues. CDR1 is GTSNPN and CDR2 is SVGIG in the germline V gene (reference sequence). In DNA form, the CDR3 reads TGTGCCTGGAGTGTACGGACAGTGGCTAATTCACCCCTCCACTTT. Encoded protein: CAWSVRTVANSPLHF. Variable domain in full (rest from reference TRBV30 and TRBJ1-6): SQTIHQWPATLVQPVGSPLSLECTVEGTSNPNLYWYRQAAGRGLQLLFYSVGIGQISSEVPQNLSASRPQDRQFILSSKKLLLSDSGFYLCAWSVRTVANSPLHFGNGTRLTVT.

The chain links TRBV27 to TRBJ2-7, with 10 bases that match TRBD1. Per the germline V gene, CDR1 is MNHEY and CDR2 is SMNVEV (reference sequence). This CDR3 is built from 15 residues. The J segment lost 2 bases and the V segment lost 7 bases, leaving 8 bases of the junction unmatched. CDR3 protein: CASNLRQGATYEQYF. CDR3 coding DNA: TGTGCCAGCAATCTTCGACAGGGGGCTACCTACGAGCAGTACTTC.

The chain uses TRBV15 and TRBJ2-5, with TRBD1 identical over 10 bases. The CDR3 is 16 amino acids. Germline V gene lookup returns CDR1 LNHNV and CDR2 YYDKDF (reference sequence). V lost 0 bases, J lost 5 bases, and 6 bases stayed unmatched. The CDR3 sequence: CATSRDRGQGKETQYF. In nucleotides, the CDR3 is TGTGCCACCAGCAGAGATAGGGGACAGGGGAAGGAGACCCAGTACTTC.

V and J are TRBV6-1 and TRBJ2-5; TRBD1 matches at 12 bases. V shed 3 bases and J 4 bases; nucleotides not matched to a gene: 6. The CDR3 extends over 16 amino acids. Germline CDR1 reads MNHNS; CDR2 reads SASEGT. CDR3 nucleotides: TGTGCCAGCAGTGATCCCGGGACAGGGGGCAGAGAGACCCAGTACTTC. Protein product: CASSDPGTGGRETQYF.

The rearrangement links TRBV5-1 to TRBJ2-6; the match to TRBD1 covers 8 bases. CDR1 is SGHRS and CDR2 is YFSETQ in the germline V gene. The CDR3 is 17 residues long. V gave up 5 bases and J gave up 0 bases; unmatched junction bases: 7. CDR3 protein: CASSPTGASSGANVLTF. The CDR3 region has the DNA TGCGCCAGCAGTCCGACAGGGGCCAGCTCTGGGGCCAACGTCCTGACTTTC.

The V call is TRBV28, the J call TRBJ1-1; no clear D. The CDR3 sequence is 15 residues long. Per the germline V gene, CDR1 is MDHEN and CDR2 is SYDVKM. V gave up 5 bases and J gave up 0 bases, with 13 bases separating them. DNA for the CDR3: TGTGCCAGCAGTCCGCGGACGGGGATGAACACTGAAGCTTTCTTT. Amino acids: CASSPRTGMNTEAFF.

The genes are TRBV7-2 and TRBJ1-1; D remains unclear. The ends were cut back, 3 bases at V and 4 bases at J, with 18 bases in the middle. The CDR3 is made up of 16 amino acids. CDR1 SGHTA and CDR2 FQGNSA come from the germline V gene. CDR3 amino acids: CASSFGSRALGTEAFF. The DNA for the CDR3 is TGTGCCAGCAGCTTCGGATCGAGGGCGCTCGGCACTGAAGCTTTCTTT.